This T cell receptor (beta chain) was profiled in a study of cytomegalovirus exposure and HLA in healthy donors. Germline V gene data show CDR1 as SGHRS and CDR2 as YFSETQ. J lost 6 bases, V lost 4 bases, and 9 bases had no gene match. The CDR3 runs 15 residues. Points on this clone: The antigen is not known.

Whole-study findings and limits: Several of the most significant clusters appeared linked to common viral pathogens, based on a later analysis. Productive rates of about 87% or about 30% were seen for most TCR beta V segments in an earlier analysis. A later analysis linked a missense variant in DCLRE1C to the trimming of TCR beta V and J genes. Cytomegalovirus association was listed for about 180 TCR beta chains.

Vbeta (60) and Jbeta (13) primers were used in the PCR. Only in-frame clones appear in the TCRdb table, and some are missing; sequencing was by immunoSEQ multiplex PCR. The sample consists of fewer than 110,000 clones, about 80% of them appearing once. This sequence originates from a man between 35 and 55 years old in good health and CMV-seronegative. The sample consisted of PBMCs. This chain uses TRBV5-1 with TRBJ1-1; 10 bases fit TRBD1. The CDR3 sequence is CASSPSGTGESEAFF. The CDR3 DNA sequence: TGCGCCAGCAGCCCCTCCGGGACAGGGGAATCTGAAGCTTTCTTT. Full variable domain (remainder filled in from reference TRBV5-1 and TRBJ1-1): KAGVTQTPRYLIKTRGQQVTLSCSPISGHRSVSWYQQTPGQGLQFLFEYFSETQRNKGNFPGRFSGRQFSNSRSEMNVSTLELGDSALYLCASSPSGTGESEAFFGQGTRLTVV.